A selection of T cell receptor beta chains follows, all from one sample in a study of control samples from healthy donors and cancer patients. Repertoires were generated with immunoSEQ multiplex PCR, while TCRdb's copy carries only in-frame clones and drops some. The table includes approximately 46,000 clones, over 85% detected once. The sample was PBMCs. Receptor source: a man between 25 and 39 years old with colorectal cancer. Each CDR3 is given with its conserved first and last residue. D genes are given only for firm matches. Rows give clone size only sometimes, using once, few, many, or a class for an expanded clone.

NA	20	NA	TRBJ2-2	TRBV14	CASSQEEGDDGWVYTGELFF	TGTGCCAGCAGCCAAGAAGAGGGAGACGACGGTTGGGTGTACACCGGGGAGCTGTTTTTT
NA	13	NA	TRBJ1-5	TRBV19	CASGQGLNWPQHF	TGTGCCAGTGGGCAGGGCCTTAATTGGCCCCAGCATTTT
TRBD1	14	NA	TRBJ2-7	TRBV10-3	CAISESGTGREQYF	TGTGCCATCAGTGAGTCAGGGACAGGGAGAGAGCAGTACTTC
TRBD1	15	NA	TRBJ2-5	TRBV18	CASSLSDRAFETQYF	TGTGCCAGCTCACTGTCGGACAGGGCATTCGAGACCCAGTACTTC
TRBD2	15	NA	TRBJ2-7	TRBV10-3	CAISDTSGAAYEQYF	TGTGCCATCAGTGATACTAGCGGGGCCGCCTACGAGCAGTACTTC
NA	14	once	TRBJ1-2	TRBV19	CASSSQGIHYGYTF	TGTGCCAGTAGTTCTCAGGGGATACACTATGGCTACACCTTC
NA	16	NA	TRBJ2-4	TRBV6-2/TRBV6-3	CASSYPPPGAKNIQYF	TGTGCCAGCAGTTACCCCCCCCCTGGGGCCAAAAACATTCAGTACTTC
NA	14	NA	TRBJ2-3	TRBV5-1	CASRGHLSTDTQYF	TGCGCCAGCAGGGGACATTTAAGCACAGATACGCAGTATTTT
NA	13	NA	TRBJ1-4	TRBV24-1	CAPPGGTNERLFF	TGTGCCCCGCCGGGGGGAACTAATGAAAGACTGTTTTTT
TRBD2	15	NA	TRBJ2-1	TRBV11-2	CASSPRLAGGNEQFF	TGTGCCAGCAGCCCCCGACTAGCGGGGGGGAATGAGCAGTTCTTC
NA	14	NA	TRBJ2-7	TRBV5-4	CASSSLGLSYEQYF	TGTGCCAGCAGCTCCTTAGGGCTCTCCTACGAGCAGTACTTC
NA	14	NA	TRBJ1-1	TRBV30	CAWSTSVRNTEAFF	TGTGCCTGGAGTACGTCCGTGCGCAACACTGAAGCTTTCTTT
NA	15	NA	TRBJ1-1	TRBV6-2/TRBV6-3	CASSYSGSAELEAFF	TGTGCCAGCAGTTACTCGGGCAGCGCGGAGTTGGAGGCTTTCTTT
TRBD2	15	NA	TRBJ2-5	TRBV19	CASSIEAGGQETQYF	TGTGCCAGTAGTATTGAAGCGGGGGGGCAAGAGACCCAGTACTTC
NA	11	NA	TRBJ1-2	TRBV7-9	CASSLTGGYTF	TGTGCCAGCAGCTTAACGGGTGGCTACACCTTC
NA	14	NA	TRBJ2-2	TRBV18	CASSPSAGTGELFF	TGTGCCAGCTCACCATCGGCAGGAACCGGGGAGCTGTTTTTT
NA	13	NA	TRBJ2-7	TRBV10-3	CAISEGQSYEQYF	TGTGCCATCAGTGAGGGACAGAGCTACGAGCAGTACTTC
TRBD1	15	NA	TRBJ1-5	TRBV6-5	CASSPTGTGNQPQHF	TGTGCCAGCAGCCCCACCGGGACAGGTAATCAGCCCCAGCATTTT
NA	13	NA	TRBJ2-3	TRBV2	CASSEAPLGTQYF	TGTGCCAGCAGCGAGGCCCCTTTAGGGACGCAGTATTTT
NA	13	once	TRBJ1-1	TRBV5-4	CASSLEPYTEAFF	TGTGCCAGCAGCTTGGAACCTTACACTGAAGCTTTCTTT
NA	14	NA	TRBJ2-1	TRBV19	CASSMFAGGREQFF	TGTGCCAGTAGTATGTTCGCCGGGGGACGTGAGCAGTTCTTC
TRBD2	17	NA	TRBJ2-1	TRBV12-5	CASGLVGGAGGPHEQFF	TGTGCTAGTGGTTTGGTAGGGGGGGCGGGGGGGCCCCATGAGCAGTTCTTC
NA	14	NA	TRBJ2-5	TRBV7-9	CASSLKGHGETQYF	TGTGCCAGCAGCCTAAAGGGACACGGAGAGACCCAGTACTTC
TRBD2	16	NA	TRBJ2-1	TRBV5-6	CASSPLAGVSYNEQFF	TGTGCCAGCAGCCCCTTAGCGGGGGTCTCCTACAATGAGCAGTTCTTC
TRBD1	14	NA	TRBJ2-3	TRBV24-1	CATSVQGAADTQYF	TGTGCCACCAGTGTGCAGGGGGCCGCAGATACGCAGTATTTT
NA	11	NA	TRBJ1-2	TRBV7-9	CASSSRSGYTF	TGTGCCAGCAGTTCCAGAAGCGGCTACACCTTC
NA	14	NA	TRBJ2-4	TRBV5-6	CASSLAGRGYIQYF	TGTGCCAGCAGCTTGGCGGGGCGCGGGTACATTCAGTACTTC
TRBD1	23	NA	TRBJ2-1	TRBV9	CASSPRDRVYNEQFVSSYNEQFF	TGTGCCAGCAGCCCCCGGGACAGGGTCTACAATGAGCAGTTCGTATCTTCGTACAATGAGCAGTTCTTC
NA	15	NA	TRBJ2-7	TRBV7-8	CASKLPGGLSYEQYF	TGTGCCAGCAAACTGCCAGGTGGGCTCTCCTACGAGCAGTACTTC
NA	15	NA	TRBJ1-5	TRBV7-2	CASSLADGKNQPQHF	TGTGCCAGCAGCTTAGCGGACGGTAAAAATCAGCCCCAGCATTTT
NA	16	NA	TRBJ2-7	TRBV10-3	CATQEGGGSGSYEQYF	TGTGCCACACAGGAGGGGGGGGGCTCGGGATCCTACGAGCAGTACTTC
TRBD1	14	NA	TRBJ1-5	TRBV28	CASIWGQGDQPQHF	TGTGCCAGCATTTGGGGACAGGGGGATCAGCCCCAGCATTTT
NA	11	NA	TRBJ2-3	TRBV3-1/TRBV3-2	CASSRLYTQYF	TGTGCCAGCAGCCGACTATATACGCAGTATTTT
NA	14	NA	TRBJ1-1	TRBV5-1	CASSSTPWGTEAFF	TGCGCCAGCAGCTCCACACCCTGGGGCACTGAAGCTTTCTTT
TRBD2	14	NA	TRBJ2-2	TRBV5-4	CASTLAGQAGELFF	TGTGCCAGCACCCTAGCGGGGCAGGCCGGGGAGCTGTTTTTT
NA	15	NA	TRBJ2-6	TRBV6-5	CASTQTVSGANVLTF	TGTGCCAGCACCCAGACAGTCTCTGGGGCCAACGTCCTGACTTTC
NA	16	NA	TRBJ2-3	TRBV4-3	CASSQQDYEGADTQYF	TGCGCCAGCAGCCAACAAGATTACGAGGGAGCAGATACGCAGTATTTT
NA	14	once	TRBJ2-7	TRBV29-1	CSTSEGVSSYEQYF	TGCAGCACCTCGGAGGGGGTTAGCTCCTACGAGCAGTACTTC
NA	13	NA	TRBJ2-5	TRBV19	CASSIGVQETQYF	TGTGCCAGTAGTATTGGGGTACAAGAGACCCAGTACTTC
NA	15	NA	TRBJ2-3	TRBV30	CAWSVPTPSTDTQYF	TGTGCCTGGAGTGTACCCACTCCCAGCACAGATACGCAGTATTTT
NA	15	NA	TRBJ2-7	TRBV6-2/TRBV6-3	CASSYGPNRVYEQYF	TGTGCCAGCAGTTACGGGCCTAACCGGGTATACGAGCAGTACTTC
NA	13	NA	TRBJ1-1	TRBV27	CASSLGMNTEAFF	TGTGCCAGCAGTTTAGGAATGAACACTGAAGCTTTCTTT
NA	16	NA	TRBJ2-7	TRBV6-2/TRBV6-3	CASSYARQGGKGEQYF	TGTGCCAGCAGTTATGCCCGCCAGGGGGGGAAAGGCGAGCAGTACTTC
NA	18	NA	TRBJ1-5	TRBV6-1	CASSDLREVFWSNQPQHF	TGTGCCAGCAGTGATCTCCGGGAAGTGTTTTGGAGCAATCAGCCCCAGCATTTT
NA	13	NA	TRBJ2-7	TRBV6-5	CASSQVGGPEQYF	TGTGCCAGCAGTCAGGTAGGAGGGCCCGAGCAGTACTTC
TRBD2	14	NA	TRBJ2-1	TRBV4-3	CASSQRTSGGEQFF	TGCGCCAGCAGCCAGAGGACTAGCGGGGGTGAGCAGTTCTTC
TRBD2	15	NA	TRBJ2-7	TRBV11-2	CASSLAGTSYYEQYF	TGTGCCAGCAGCTTAGCCGGGACTAGCTACTACGAGCAGTACTTC
TRBD2	15	once	TRBJ2-1	TRBV27	CASSKESGGWNEQFF	TGTGCCAGCAGTAAGGAAAGCGGGGGGTGGAATGAGCAGTTCTTC
TRBD2	15	few	TRBJ2-2	TRBV6-4	CASSETSGNTGELFF	TGTGCCAGCAGTGAAACTAGCGGGAACACCGGGGAGCTGTTTTTT
NA	14	NA	TRBJ1-6	TRBV19	CASSMRQDNSPLHF	TGTGCCAGTAGTATGAGACAGGATAATTCACCCCTCCACTTT
TRBD1	16	NA	TRBJ1-6	TRBV18	CASSPTGENYNSPLHF	TGTGCCAGCTCACCCACAGGGGAAAACTATAATTCACCCCTCCACTTT
TRBD1	15	NA	TRBJ1-6	TRBV4-3	CASSQDQGDNSPLHF	TGCGCCAGCAGCCAAGACCAGGGGGATAATTCACCCCTCCACTTT
TRBD1	14	once	TRBJ1-2	TRBV6-6	CASSARQGDYGYTF	TGTGCCAGCAGTGCAAGACAGGGGGACTATGGCTACACCTTC